A single sample is the source of the 10 T cell receptor beta chains below, sequenced in a study of CD8 T cells in Susac syndrome. RNA was extracted with the RNeasy kit, and a quantity of roughly 0.5 to 1 ug was reverse transcribed using random hexamers. TCRdb passed the immunoSEQ multiplex PCR reads through MiXCR, listing each CDR3 protein once. The data hold 300,000 to 350,000 distinct CDR3 sequences, with about 92% observed a single time. The material sequenced was CD4+ T cells from PBMCs. The receptors were sampled from a human donor with multiple sclerosis.

The chain is built from TRBV6-5 and TRBJ2-1; D unresolved. CDR1 is MNHEY, CDR2 SVGAGI, per germline. The CDR3 has 14 amino acids. The germline V and J ends were trimmed by 6 bases and 0 bases, with 9 bases remaining between them. DNA for the CDR3: TGTGCCAGCAGAAGTCAGAGCTCCTACAATGAGCAGTTCTTC. Amino acid sequence: CASRSQSSYNEQFF.

This clonotype was detected only a few times. The V and J genes are TRBV5-1 and TRBJ2-7; D may be TRBD2 (5 bases). From germline, CDR1 is SGHRS and CDR2 YFSETQ. The V end was cut by 5 bases, the J end by 4 bases, with 28 bases between. There are 18 residues in the CDR3. CDR3 sequence reads: CASSPAVQTLRSGYEQYF. Here the CDR3 DNA reads TGCGCCAGCAGTCCAGCGGTCCAGACGCTTCGATCGGGGTACGAGCAGTACTTC.

The chain couples TRBV3-1 to TRBJ1-2; tentative D call: TRBD1 (5 bases). With 4 bases removed from V and 1 base from J, the gap between germline ends came to 10 bases. Germline CDR1 LGHDT, CDR2 YNNKEL (reference sequence). There are 14 residues in the CDR3. CDR3 loop: CASSLGTLNYGYTF. The CDR3 nucleotides are TGTGCCAGCAGCCTCGGGACGCTTAACTATGGCTACACCTTC.

The sample holds one count of this clonotype. The chain has TRBV9 and TRBJ2-2; perhaps TRBD1 as D (5 bases). CDR1 is SGDLS, CDR2 YYNGEE, per germline. V gave up 4 bases and J gave up 3 bases, with 19 bases separating them. The CDR3 runs to 17 residues. CDR3: CASSSRMKRGHTGELFF. The DNA of the CDR3 is TGTGCCAGCAGCTCCCGTATGAAAAGGGGCCACACCGGGGAGCTGTTTTTT.

The rearrangement links TRBV12-3 or TRBV12-4 to TRBJ2-3, with D possibly matching TRBD1 (5 bases). V dropped 3 bases and J dropped 2 bases, with 12 bases sitting between them. CDR3 size: 15 residues. CDR3 nucleotide sequence: TGTGCCAGCAGTTTGGGGCCGGCCGACACAGATACGCAGTATTTT. It yields the protein CASSLGPADTDTQYF.

This clonotype was counted once. The chain has TRBV7-2 and TRBJ1-1, with TRBD1 as a possible D gene (5 bases). The V gene's germline CDR1 is SGHTA and CDR2 FQGNSA. The CDR3 sequence is 12 residues long. The V gene lost 1 base and the J gene lost 12 bases, with 12 bases spanning the gap. The CDR3 reads CASSLELTVTFF. The CDR3 bases are TGTGCCAGCAGCTTAGAGTTGACAGTAACTTTCTTT.

The rearrangement links TRBV6-6 to TRBJ1-1, with D tentatively TRBD1 (6 bases). CDR1 and CDR2 from the germline V gene are MNHNY and SVGAGI (reference sequence). This CDR3 comprises 15 residues. V dropped 5 bases and J dropped 5 bases, with 18 bases sitting between them. CDR3 residues: CASSLDSYWGTEAFF. CDR3 DNA sequence: TGTGCCAGCAGTCTGGACAGCTACTGGGGTACTGAAGCTTTCTTT.

The chain couples TRBV7-9 to TRBJ2-1; 14 positions agree with TRBD2. CDR3 length equals 15 residues. Germline CDR1 is SEHNR and CDR2 is FQNEAQ (reference sequence). J gave up 7 bases and V 4 bases, and 3 bases lay outside the gene matches. CDR3 nucleotides: TGTGCCAGCAGCTCCGGGACTAGCGGGGGTAATGAGCAGTTCTTC. Encoded protein: CASSSGTSGGNEQFF. Variable domain in full (rest from reference TRBV7-9 and TRBJ2-1): DTGVSQNPRHKITKRGQNVTFRCDPISEHNRLYWYRQTLGQGPEFLTYFQNEAQLEKSRLLSDRFSAERPKGSFSTLEIQRTEQGDSAMYLCASSSGTSGGNEQFFGPGTRLTVL.

This clonotype was recorded once. The V gene is TRBV5-1, the J gene TRBJ2-3; 9 bases are a match to TRBD2. There are 16 residues in the CDR3. The V and J ends lost 3 bases and 4 bases, in that order; junction bases with no gene match: 9. CDR1 is SGHRS, CDR2 YFSETQ, per germline. This CDR3 reads CASSYYSGRDADTQYF. As DNA, the CDR3 is TGCGCCAGCAGCTATTATAGCGGGAGAGACGCAGATACGCAGTATTTT.

CDR3 DNA: TGTGCCAGCAGCTTGGATATTTCCGGGGTACGAGAGACCCAGTACTTC. Its protein is CASSLDISGVRETQYF. The chain recombines TRBV5-6 with TRBJ2-5; perhaps TRBD2 as D (5 bases). The CDR3 totals 16 residues. Germline CDR1 reads SGHDT; CDR2 reads YYEEEE. Trimming shortened V by 0 bases and J by 4 bases, and 16 bases separated the two germline ends.